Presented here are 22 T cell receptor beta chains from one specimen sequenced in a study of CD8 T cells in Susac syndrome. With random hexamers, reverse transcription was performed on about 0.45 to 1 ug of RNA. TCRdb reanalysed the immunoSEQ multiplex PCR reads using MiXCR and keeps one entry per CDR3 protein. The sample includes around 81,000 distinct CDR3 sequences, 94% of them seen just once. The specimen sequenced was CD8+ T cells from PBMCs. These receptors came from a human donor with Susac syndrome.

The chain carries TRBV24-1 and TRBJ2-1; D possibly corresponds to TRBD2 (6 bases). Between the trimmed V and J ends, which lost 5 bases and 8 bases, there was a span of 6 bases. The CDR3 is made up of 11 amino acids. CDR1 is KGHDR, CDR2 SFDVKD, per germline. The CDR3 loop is CATSGGDEQFF. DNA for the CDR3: TGTGCCACCAGTGGGGGGGATGAGCAGTTCTTC.

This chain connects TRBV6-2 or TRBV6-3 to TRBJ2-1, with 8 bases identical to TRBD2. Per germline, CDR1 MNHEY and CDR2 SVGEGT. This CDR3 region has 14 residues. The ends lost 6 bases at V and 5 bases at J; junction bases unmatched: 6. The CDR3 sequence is CASRTAGLDNEQFF. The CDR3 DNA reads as TGTGCCAGCAGAACGGCGGGACTAGACAATGAGCAGTTCTTC.

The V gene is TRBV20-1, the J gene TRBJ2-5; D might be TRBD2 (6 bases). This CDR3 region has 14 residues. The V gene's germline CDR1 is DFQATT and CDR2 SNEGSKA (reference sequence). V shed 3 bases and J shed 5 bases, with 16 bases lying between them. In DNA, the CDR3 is TGCAGTGCTAGGGCCTACCGGGAGACGGAGACCCAGTACTTC. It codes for CSARAYRETETQYF.

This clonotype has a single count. The CDR3 DNA follows: TGTGCCAGCAGTCCACTCGCGGGCCGTTCCTACGAGCAGTACTTC. As protein: CASSPLAGRSYEQYF. The chain couples TRBV27 to TRBJ2-7; weak D call: TRBD2 (5 bases). Trimming left V 5 bases short and J 1 base short, with 15 bases between. From germline, CDR1 is MNHEY and CDR2 SMNVEV (reference sequence). This CDR3 region has 15 residues.

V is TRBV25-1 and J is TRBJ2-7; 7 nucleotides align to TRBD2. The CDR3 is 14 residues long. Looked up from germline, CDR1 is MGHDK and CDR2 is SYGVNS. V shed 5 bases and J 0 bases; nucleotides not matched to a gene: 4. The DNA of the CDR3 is TGTGCCAGCAGTCCCGAGCGGGACTCCTACGAGCAGTACTTC. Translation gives CASSPERDSYEQYF.

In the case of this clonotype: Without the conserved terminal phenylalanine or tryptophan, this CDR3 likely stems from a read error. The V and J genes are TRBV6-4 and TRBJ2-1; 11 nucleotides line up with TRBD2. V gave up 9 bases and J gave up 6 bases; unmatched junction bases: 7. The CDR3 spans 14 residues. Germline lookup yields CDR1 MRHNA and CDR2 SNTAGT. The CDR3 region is CASSLAGEGNEQFL. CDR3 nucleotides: TGTGCCAGTTCACTAGCGGGAGAAGGCAATGAGCAGTTCTTG.

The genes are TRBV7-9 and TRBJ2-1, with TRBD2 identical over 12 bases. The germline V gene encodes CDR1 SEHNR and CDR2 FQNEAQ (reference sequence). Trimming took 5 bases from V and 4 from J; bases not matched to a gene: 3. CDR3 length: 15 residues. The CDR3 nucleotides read TGTGCCAGCAGCGCGACTAGCGGGGGATACAATGAGCAGTTCTTC. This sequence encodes CASSATSGGYNEQFF.

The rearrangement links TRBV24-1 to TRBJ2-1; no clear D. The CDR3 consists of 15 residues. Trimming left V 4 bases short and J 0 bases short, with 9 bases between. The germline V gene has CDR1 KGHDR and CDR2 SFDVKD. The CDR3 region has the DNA TGTGCCACCAGTGAAGGAGAAGCCTCCTACAATGAGCAGTTCTTC. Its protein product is CATSEGEASYNEQFF.

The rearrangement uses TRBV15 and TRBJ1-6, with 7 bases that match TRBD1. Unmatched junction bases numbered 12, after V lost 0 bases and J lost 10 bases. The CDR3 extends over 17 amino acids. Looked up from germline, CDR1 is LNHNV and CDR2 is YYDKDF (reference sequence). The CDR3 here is CATSRDDTGDLESPLHF. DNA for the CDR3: TGTGCCACCAGCAGAGATGATACAGGGGACTTGGAGTCACCCCTCCACTTT.

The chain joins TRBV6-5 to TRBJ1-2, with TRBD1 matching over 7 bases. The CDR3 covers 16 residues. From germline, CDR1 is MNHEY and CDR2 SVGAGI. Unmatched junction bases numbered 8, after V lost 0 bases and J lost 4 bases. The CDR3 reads CASSYSSQGEVYGYTF. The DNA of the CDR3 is TGTGCCAGCAGTTACTCCTCGCAGGGGGAGGTCTATGGCTACACCTTC.

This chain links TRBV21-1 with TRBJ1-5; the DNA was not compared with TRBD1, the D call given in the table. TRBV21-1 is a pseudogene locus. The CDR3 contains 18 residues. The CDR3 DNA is TGTGCCAGCAGCAAAGTTGAGGCACAGGGGGCGGGCAATCAGCCCCAGCATTTT. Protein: CASSKVEAQGAGNQPQHF.

The CDR3 coding sequence is TGTGCCTGGACAAGTTTGGGGTCCTACAATGAGCAGTTCTTC. As protein: CAWTSLGSYNEQFF. The chain recombines TRBV30 with TRBJ2-1; no definite D call. Germline CDR1 and CDR2: GTSNPN and SVGIG (reference sequence). The CDR3 is made up of 14 amino acids. V lost 4 bases, J lost 1 base, and 11 bases lay in between.

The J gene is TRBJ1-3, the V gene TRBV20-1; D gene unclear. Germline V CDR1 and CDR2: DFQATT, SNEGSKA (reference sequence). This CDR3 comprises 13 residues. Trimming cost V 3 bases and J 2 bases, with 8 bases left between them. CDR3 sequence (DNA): TGCAGTGCTAGTCCGGTAACTGGAAACACCATATATTTT. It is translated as CSASPVTGNTIYF.

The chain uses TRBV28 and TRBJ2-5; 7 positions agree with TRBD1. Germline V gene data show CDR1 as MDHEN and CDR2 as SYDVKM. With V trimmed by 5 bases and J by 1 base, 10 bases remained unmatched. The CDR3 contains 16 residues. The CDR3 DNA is TGTGCCAGCAGTCAAGACAGGGAAGGGGTCCAAGAGACCCAGTACTTC. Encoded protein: CASSQDREGVQETQYF.

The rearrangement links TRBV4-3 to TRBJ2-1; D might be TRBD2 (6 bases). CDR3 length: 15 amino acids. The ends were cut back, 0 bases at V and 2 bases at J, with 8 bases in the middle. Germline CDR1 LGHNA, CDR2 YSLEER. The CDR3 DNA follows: TGCGCCAGCAGCCAAGATCGGGAGACCTACAATGAGCAGTTCTTC. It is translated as CASSQDRETYNEQFF.

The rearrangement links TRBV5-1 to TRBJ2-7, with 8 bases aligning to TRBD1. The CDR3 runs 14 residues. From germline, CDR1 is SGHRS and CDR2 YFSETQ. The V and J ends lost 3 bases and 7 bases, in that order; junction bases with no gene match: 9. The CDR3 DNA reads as TGCGCCAGCAGCTCGGACAGGGTACGGCAAGAGCAGTACTTC. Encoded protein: CASSSDRVRQEQYF.

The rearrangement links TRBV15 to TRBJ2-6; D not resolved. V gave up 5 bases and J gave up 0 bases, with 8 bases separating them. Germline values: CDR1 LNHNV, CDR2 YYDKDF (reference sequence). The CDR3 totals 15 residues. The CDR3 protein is CATSGSLSGANVLTF. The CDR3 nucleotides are TGTGCCACCAGCGGTAGCCTCTCTGGGGCCAACGTCCTGACTTTC.

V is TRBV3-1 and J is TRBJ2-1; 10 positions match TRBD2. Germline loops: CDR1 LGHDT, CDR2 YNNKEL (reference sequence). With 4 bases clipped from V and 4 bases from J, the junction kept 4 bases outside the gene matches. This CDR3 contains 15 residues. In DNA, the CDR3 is TGTGCCAGCAGCCCCATAGCGGGAGGATACAATGAGCAGTTCTTC. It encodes CASSPIAGGYNEQFF.

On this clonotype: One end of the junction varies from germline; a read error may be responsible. For the CDR3, the DNA is TGTGCCAGCACCCACGACGGCTTATATGAAGAACTGTTTTTT. It specifies CASTHDGLYEELFF. This chain connects TRBV12-3 or TRBV12-4 to TRBJ1-4; D gene ambiguous. CDR3 length: 14 residues.

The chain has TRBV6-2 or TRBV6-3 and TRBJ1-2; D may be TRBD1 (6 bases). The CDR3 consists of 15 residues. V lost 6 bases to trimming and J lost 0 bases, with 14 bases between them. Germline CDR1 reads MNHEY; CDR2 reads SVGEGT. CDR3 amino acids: CASSHKTGANYGYTF. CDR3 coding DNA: TGTGCCAGCAGCCACAAGACAGGAGCTAACTATGGCTACACCTTC.

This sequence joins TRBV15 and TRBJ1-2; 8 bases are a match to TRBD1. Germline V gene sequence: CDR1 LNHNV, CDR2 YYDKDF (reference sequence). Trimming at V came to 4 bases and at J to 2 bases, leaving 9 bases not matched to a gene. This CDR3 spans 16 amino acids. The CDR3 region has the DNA TGTGCCACCAGCACCCAACAGGGGGATTTAAACTATGGCTACACCTTC. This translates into CATSTQQGDLNYGYTF.

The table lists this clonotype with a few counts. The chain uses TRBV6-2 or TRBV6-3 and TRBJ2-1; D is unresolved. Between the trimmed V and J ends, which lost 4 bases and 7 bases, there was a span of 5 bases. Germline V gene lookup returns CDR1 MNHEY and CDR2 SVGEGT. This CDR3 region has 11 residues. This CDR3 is CASSSGNEQFF. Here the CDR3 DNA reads TGTGCCAGCAGTTCTGGTAATGAGCAGTTCTTC.